These 30 T cell receptor beta chains came from one sample sequenced in a study of cytomegalovirus exposure and HLA in healthy donors. The primer mix had 60 Vbeta and 13 Jbeta primers. TCRdb's copy holds only in-frame clones and misses some; the assay was immunoSEQ multiplex PCR. The sample lists fewer than 250,000 clones, around 73% occurring once. Sequencing used PBMCs. These receptors were taken from a woman aged 25 to 39 in good health and CMV-seropositive.

The V and J genes are TRBV10-3 and TRBJ1-6, with D perhaps matching TRBD1 (6 bases). This CDR3 is built from 14 residues. CDR1 ENHRY and CDR2 SYGVKD come from the germline V gene. V gave up 9 bases and J gave up 3 bases, with 12 bases separating them. This chain's CDR3 is CAIRDTIYNSPLHF. The DNA of the CDR3 is TGTGCCATAAGGGACACCATCTATAATTCACCCCTCCACTTT.

This clone came up once. V gene TRBV7-2 combines with J gene TRBJ1-1, with 8 bases matching TRBD1. This CDR3 has 17 amino acids. J lost 4 bases, V lost 5 bases, and 15 bases had no gene match. Germline V gene lookup returns CDR1 SGHTA and CDR2 FQGNSA. The CDR3 DNA reads as TGTGCCAGCAGCCCCCCAGGGCAGGGGGCTTATGGCACTGAAGCTTTCTTT. It encodes CASSPPGQGAYGTEAFF. Filled out from reference TRBV7-2 and TRBJ1-1, the complete variable domain reads GAGVSQSPSNKVTEKGKDVELRCDPISGHTALYWYRQSLGQGLEFLIYFQGNSAPDKSGLPSDRFSAERTGGSVSTLTIQRTQQEDSAVYLCASSPPGQGAYGTEAFFGQGTRLTVV.

The chain couples TRBV19 to TRBJ1-2; 7 bases map to TRBD1. V lost 7 bases to trimming and J lost 4 bases; unmatched junction nucleotides: 6. The CDR3 is made up of 13 amino acids. Germline CDR1 reads LNHDA; CDR2 reads SQIVND (reference sequence). DNA of the CDR3: TGTGCCAGTACCCCGACAGGGCCCTATGGCTACACCTTC. It specifies CASTPTGPYGYTF.

The chain combines TRBV5-4 with TRBJ2-1, with 16 bases that match TRBD2. Germline lookup yields CDR1 SGHNT and CDR2 YYREEE (reference sequence). Unmatched junction bases numbered 9, after V lost 3 bases and J lost 6 bases. The CDR3 runs to 18 residues. The CDR3 region is CASSSGGLAGGLGNEQFF. DNA for the CDR3: TGTGCCAGCAGCTCGGGGGGACTAGCGGGGGGGCTAGGCAATGAGCAGTTCTTC.

The chain links TRBV11-2 to TRBJ2-1, with D possibly being TRBD1 (5 bases). Germline CDR1 reads SGHAT; CDR2 reads FQNNGV. The length of the CDR3 is 15 residues. V lost 5 bases and J lost 7, with 18 bases in between. The DNA of the CDR3 is TGTGCCAGCAGCATAGGAGTCCTCAACAGGAATGAGCAGTTCTTC. Amino acids: CASSIGVLNRNEQFF.

The chain carries TRBV5-1 and TRBJ2-1, with TRBD2 matching over 10 bases. J was trimmed by 4 bases and V by 7 bases; bases with no gene match: 14. The CDR3 runs 17 residues. The germline gives CDR1 SGHRS, CDR2 YFSETQ. CDR3 sequence (DNA): TGCGCCAGCGGACTGCTCTCCGGGACTAGCGCTTACAATGAGCAGTTCTTC. Translation: CASGLLSGTSAYNEQFF.

The rearrangement joins TRBV6-1 to TRBJ2-1; D may be TRBD1 (7 bases). V was pared by 4 bases and J by 4 bases, with 14 bases between. Per the germline V gene, CDR1 is MNHNS and CDR2 is SASEGT. The CDR3 is made up of 15 amino acids. This CDR3 reads CASSALTGTYNEQFF. The CDR3 nucleotides are TGTGCCAGCAGTGCCCTGACAGGGACTTACAATGAGCAGTTCTTC.

This clone was counted between two and nine times. The CDR3 spells CASSQQGYRGRDEKLFF. In DNA, the CDR3 is TGCGCCAGCAGCCAACAGGGGTACAGGGGGCGGGATGAAAAACTGTTTTTT. The V call is TRBV4-1, the J call TRBJ1-4; 9 bases map to TRBD1. Germline CDR1 MGHRA, CDR2 YSYEKL. V was clipped by 2 bases and J by 6 bases; unmatched bases: 10. This CDR3 contains 17 residues.

J is TRBJ2-3 and V is TRBV5-1; 9 nucleotides match TRBD2. The J segment lost 6 bases and the V segment lost 0 bases, leaving 8 bases of the junction unmatched. The CDR3 totals 16 residues. CDR1 is SGHRS, CDR2 YFSETQ, per germline. The CDR3 is CASSLEASGVRDTQYF. The CDR3 coding sequence is TGCGCCAGCAGCTTGGAGGCTAGCGGGGTCAGGGATACGCAGTATTTT.

This rearrangement joins TRBV5-1 to TRBJ2-5; tentative D call: TRBD1 (6 bases). The CDR3 consists of 15 residues. The germline CDR1 and CDR2 sequences are SGHRS and YFSETQ. V shed 0 bases and J shed 4 bases, with 13 bases lying between them. The CDR3 is CASSLAAGVGETQYF. CDR3 in DNA: TGCGCCAGCAGCTTGGCAGCAGGGGTCGGAGAGACCCAGTACTTC. Complete variable domain (other parts from reference TRBV5-1 and TRBJ2-5): KAGVTQTPRYLIKTRGQQVTLSCSPISGHRSVSWYQQTPGQGLQFLFEYFSETQRNKGNFPGRFSGRQFSNSRSEMNVSTLELGDSALYLCASSLAAGVGETQYFGPGTRLLVL.

The genes are TRBV10-1 and TRBJ1-1; 8 nucleotides match TRBD1. V was clipped by 7 bases and J by 5 bases; unmatched bases: 9. This CDR3 has 14 amino acids. Germline V gene sequence: CDR1 WNHNN, CDR2 SYGVQD (reference sequence). The CDR3 is CASIPRGRKTEAFF. DNA for the CDR3: TGCGCCAGCATCCCCAGGGGGCGGAAGACTGAAGCTTTCTTT.

The table lists this clone with a few counts. The chain has TRBV5-6 and TRBJ2-7; D may be TRBD2 (6 bases). The CDR3 spans 15 residues. Germline lookup yields CDR1 SGHDT and CDR2 YYEEEE. V lost 3 bases and J lost 4, with 17 bases in between. The CDR3 DNA is TGTGCCAGCAGCTCATTTGCGGGGTCAGAGTACGAGCAGTACTTC. Its translation is CASSSFAGSEYEQYF.

As for this clone: The germline gene is not matched at one end of the junction; a read error may be the cause. The genes are TRBV7-7 and TRBJ2-3; D perhaps matches TRBD1 (5 bases). CDR1 SSHAT and CDR2 FNYEAQ come from the germline V gene (reference sequence). This CDR3 region has 15 residues. In DNA, the CDR3 is TGTGCTAGCAGCTTAGAAGGGGTCCCCACAGATACGCAGTATTTT. Translating gives CASSLEGVPTDTQYF.

The chain employs TRBV30 and TRBJ1-4; no clear D gene. Trimming took 6 bases from V and 5 from J, leaving 10 bases between them. The germline gives CDR1 GTSNPN, CDR2 SVGIG (reference sequence). The length of the CDR3 is 12 residues. CDR3: CACGGRNEKLFF. Written as DNA, the CDR3 is TGTGCCTGTGGAGGCAGGAATGAAAAACTGTTTTTT.

This chain uses TRBV6-5 with TRBJ1-3; tentative D call: TRBD1 (5 bases). Germline CDR1 reads MNHEY; CDR2 reads SVGAGI. V lost 0 bases, J lost 3 bases, and 9 bases lay in between. This CDR3 contains 15 residues. CDR3 nucleotide sequence: TGTGCCAGCAGTTACTCGGGGGGAGGTGGAAACACCATATATTTT. Amino acid sequence: CASSYSGGGGNTIYF.

V gene TRBV28 combines with J gene TRBJ1-1, with TRBD1 as a possible D gene (5 bases). V was pared by 10 bases and J by 7 bases, with 16 bases between. Germline-derived CDR1 and CDR2 are MDHEN and SYDVKM. This CDR3 region has 12 residues. The CDR3 loop is CATWLQGGEAFF. The CDR3 DNA reads as TGTGCCACCTGGCTGCAGGGCGGTGAAGCTTTCTTT.

The chain combines TRBV6-5 with TRBJ1-2; possible D gene TRBD1, 5 bases. Germline loops: CDR1 MNHEY, CDR2 SVGAGI. V was pared by 5 bases and J by 6 bases, with 16 bases between. The CDR3 has 14 residues. The CDR3: CASSTGRGRDGYTF. The CDR3 DNA reads TGTGCCAGCAGTACAGGACGAGGAAGGGATGGCTACACCTTC.

The chain couples TRBV5-1 to TRBJ2-1, with 8 bases that match TRBD2. This CDR3 has 15 residues. Trimming took 0 bases from V and 4 from J; bases not matched to a gene: 3. Germline lookup yields CDR1 SGHRS and CDR2 YFSETQ. CDR3 nucleotides: TGCGCCAGCAGCTTGGCGGGACTAGGGTACAATGAGCAGTTCTTC. Its protein product is CASSLAGLGYNEQFF.

The chain recombines TRBV11-1 with TRBJ2-6, with D perhaps TRBD2 (5 bases). The V end was cut by 0 bases, the J end by 11 bases, with 8 bases between. The germline gives CDR1 SGHAT, CDR2 FQDESV (reference sequence). CDR3 length equals 13 residues. The CDR3 here is CASSLALADVLTF. DNA of the CDR3: TGTGCCAGCAGCTTAGCGCTAGCTGACGTCCTGACTTTC.

The chain carries TRBV5-4 and TRBJ2-1; 8 bases agree with TRBD2. The germline CDR1 and CDR2 sequences are SGHNT and YYREEE (reference sequence). After removal of 3 bases from V and 4 bases from J, the junction contained 3 bases not matched to a gene. The CDR3 loop spans 14 amino acids. This CDR3 is CASSSLAGYNEQFF. DNA of the CDR3: TGTGCCAGCAGCTCATTAGCGGGATACAATGAGCAGTTCTTC.

This clone has more than one count but fewer than ten. J is TRBJ2-1 and V is TRBV7-9; D may be TRBD2 (5 bases). Germline loops: CDR1 SEHNR, CDR2 FQNEAQ (reference sequence). Deletions cut 1 base from V and 8 bases from J, with 12 bases between. The CDR3 contains 14 residues. For the CDR3, the DNA is TGTGCCAGCAGCTTAGGTCGGGCGGGCGATGAGCAGTTCTTC. It translates to CASSLGRAGDEQFF.

With regard to this clone: Other DNA sequences within the sample encode an identical CDR3. The chain is built from TRBV6-6 and TRBJ1-2; D is uncertain. This CDR3 region has 12 residues. Germline V gives CDR1 MNHNY, CDR2 SVGAGI (reference sequence). V was cut by 5 bases and J by 5 bases, with 9 bases left in between. CDR3 DNA sequence: TGTGCCAGCAGTCCCGGGAATTATGGCTACACCTTC. It translates to CASSPGNYGYTF.

Here the CDR3 DNA reads TGTGCCAGCGGATCCGGGACTAGCGGGAGACTTGCCAATGAGCAGTTCTTC. It codes for CASGSGTSGRLANEQFF. The rearrangement links TRBV28 to TRBJ2-1; 14 positions match TRBD2. CDR1 MDHEN and CDR2 SYDVKM come from the germline V gene. The V and J ends lost 8 bases and 6 bases, in that order; junction bases with no gene match: 12. The CDR3 has 17 amino acids.

The chain couples TRBV5-1 to TRBJ2-1, with 12 nucleotides matching TRBD2. Germline V lookup: CDR1 SGHRS, CDR2 YFSETQ. V lost 0 bases, J lost 6 bases, and 1 base stayed unmatched. The CDR3 extends over 15 amino acids. The CDR3 reads CASSLVTSGGNEQFF. As DNA, the CDR3 is TGCGCCAGCAGCTTGGTGACTAGCGGGGGCAATGAGCAGTTCTTC. Using reference TRBV5-1 and TRBJ2-1 for the parts outside the CDR3, the full variable domain is KAGVTQTPRYLIKTRGQQVTLSCSPISGHRSVSWYQQTPGQGLQFLFEYFSETQRNKGNFPGRFSGRQFSNSRSEMNVSTLELGDSALYLCASSLVTSGGNEQFFGPGTRLTVL.

The chain is built from TRBV7-2 and TRBJ2-5; 8 nucleotides match TRBD2. J gave up 0 bases and V 6 bases, and 3 bases lay outside the gene matches. Germline V CDR1 and CDR2: SGHTA, FQGNSA. The CDR3 totals 14 residues. The CDR3 region is CASSFSGNQETQYF. The CDR3 DNA sequence: TGTGCCAGCAGTTTTAGCGGGAACCAAGAGACCCAGTACTTC.

The chain joins TRBV18 to TRBJ2-3; D possibly corresponds to TRBD2 (5 bases). The germline V and J ends were trimmed by 10 bases and 0 bases, with 17 bases remaining between them. Germline lookup yields CDR1 KGHSH and CDR2 LQKENI. The CDR3 spans 15 residues. Here the CDR3 reads CANARGGASTDTQYF. In nucleotides, the CDR3 is TGTGCCAACGCTAGAGGAGGAGCTAGCACAGATACGCAGTATTTT.

The gene calls are TRBV7-8 and TRBJ1-4; 9 bases line up with TRBD1. V shed 2 bases and J 8 bases; nucleotides not matched to a gene: 9. This CDR3 has 16 residues. The germline gives CDR1 SGHVS, CDR2 FQNEAQ. The CDR3 DNA sequence: TGTGCCAGCAGCTTAATGAGGGACAGGGCGGGCGAAAAACTGTTTTTT. It encodes CASSLMRDRAGEKLFF. Looking up the rest from reference TRBV7-8 and TRBJ1-4 gives the full variable domain: GAGVSQSPRYKVAKRGQDVALRCDPISGHVSLFWYQQALGQGPEFLTYFQNEAQLDKSGLPSDRFFAERPEGSVSTLKIQRTQQEDSAVYLCASSLMRDRAGEKLFFGSGTQLSVL.

This chain joins TRBV9 and TRBJ2-3; the D gene is possibly TRBD2 (5 bases). Between the trimmed V and J ends, which lost 4 bases and 7 bases, there was a span of 7 bases. From germline, CDR1 is SGDLS and CDR2 YYNGEE. This CDR3 contains 11 residues. This CDR3 reads CASSLGNTQYF. CDR3 sequence (DNA): TGTGCCAGCAGCCTCGGGAATACGCAGTATTTT.

This rearrangement joins TRBV10-3 to TRBJ1-4, with 9 bases fitting TRBD1. The J segment lost 3 bases and the V segment lost 5 bases, leaving 10 bases of the junction unmatched. This CDR3 comprises 17 residues. Germline V gene lookup returns CDR1 ENHRY and CDR2 SYGVKD. The CDR3 DNA follows: TGTGCCATCAGTCCCGGGACAGGGACCCCAGCTAATGAAAAACTGTTTTTT. Translated, it gives CAISPGTGTPANEKLFF.

The chain links TRBV11-2 to TRBJ2-5, with D perhaps matching TRBD2 (7 bases). This CDR3 contains 15 residues. V dropped 3 bases and J dropped 5 bases, with 16 bases sitting between them. Germline assignment: CDR1 SGHAT and CDR2 FQNNGV. CDR3 protein: CASSLTGGWRETQYF. The CDR3 nucleotides are TGTGCCAGCAGCTTGACGGGGGGCTGGAGGGAGACCCAGTACTTC.